This T cell receptor beta chain came from a study of post-analysis software for immune sequencing data. Notes on this clonotype: The antigen remains unidentified.

Whole-study results and caveats: Patients had higher frequencies than controls of five TRBV segments, including TRBV5-6, TRBV5-1 and TRBV20-1.

Libraries were made from TCR beta cDNA, and they carried unique molecular identifiers. TCRdb itself ran the PCR reads through MiXCR, one entry per CDR3 protein. The sample lists 740,000 or so distinct CDR3 sequences, around 53% seen once, with approximately 4.5% in the top ten. Germline CDR1 and CDR2: SGDLS and YYNGEE. This CDR3 has 16 residues. Trimming removed 0 bases at V and 4 bases at J, with 17 bases between. Sequenced material: blood. The source is a girl between 10 and 17 years old with multiple sclerosis. The chain is built from TRBV9 and TRBJ2-7; D ambiguous. The CDR3, as DNA: TGTGCCAGCAGCGTAGAAGGAGAACCCGCCTTATACGAGCAGTACTTC. Its protein product is CASSVEGEPALYEQYF.